A selection of T cell receptor beta chains follows, all from one sample in a study of OX40 agonist ivuxolimab in advanced cancers. The data were produced by immunoSEQ multiplex PCR, yet TCRdb's version contains in-frame clones alone and is incomplete. The sample records 19,000 or so clones, about 90% being singletons. The sample in question was CD4+ or CD8+ T cells sorted from blood, obtained in a trial of the OX40 agonist ivuxolimab. The receptors derive from an adult with an advanced solid tumor such as melanoma, head and neck, liver or kidney cancer. CDR3s include the opening cysteine and the closing phenylalanine or tryptophan. The D gene is left open where the match is weak. A row's size may be missing; if present it is once, few, many or a size class.

>TRBD1|TRBV14|TRBJ1-1|NA
TGTGCCAGCAGCCAAGTAACAGGGGGAAGCGTCACTGAAGCTTTCTTT
CASSQVTGGSVTEAFF
>NA|TRBV13|TRBJ2-5|NA
TGTGCCAGCAGCGATGGACTCTCCCAGACCCAGTACTTC
CASSDGLSQTQYF
>NA|TRBV5-1|TRBJ1-2|NA
TGCGCCAGCAGCTTGGCCTACAGGGACCCTAACTATGGCTACACCTTC
CASSLAYRDPNYGYTF
>NA|TRBV10-3|TRBJ2-7|NA
TGTGCCATCAGTGAGTCCGGACTGGATGGCTACGAGCAGTACTTC
CAISESGLDGYEQYF
>TRBD1|TRBV5-6|TRBJ2-3|NA
TGTGCCAGCAGCTTTGGACAGGGCACAGATACGCAGTATTTT
CASSFGQGTDTQYF
>NA|TRBV27|TRBJ1-4|NA
TGTGCCAGCAGTCACAGCCCGCTCGGACAGAATGAAAAACTGTTTTTT
CASSHSPLGQNEKLFF
>NA|TRBV5-1|TRBJ2-3|NA
TGCGCCAGCAGCTCCCCACCCGGACAGCTCAGCACAGATACGCAGTATTTT
CASSSPPGQLSTDTQYF
>NA|TRBV21-1|TRBJ2-3|NA
TGTGCCAGCAGCAATAGCCGCGGGGGGGGAATTACGCAGTATTTT
CASSNSRGGGITQYF
>TRBD2|TRBV5-6|TRBJ2-7|NA
TGTGCCAGCAGCTTCGGTCTAGCGGACTACGAGCAGTACTTC
CASSFGLADYEQYF
>NA|TRBV7-9|TRBJ2-2|NA
TGTGCCAGCAGCTTAGTGGGGGAGAACACCGGGGAGCTGTTTTTT
CASSLVGENTGELFF
>TRBD1|TRBV28|TRBJ2-7|NA
TGTGCCAGCAGATGGCAGGGGGCCCACGAGCAGTACTTC
CASRWQGAHEQYF
>NA|TRBV6-5|TRBJ2-7|few
TGTGCCAGCAGTTACAGGGGCGGATCCTACGAGCAGTACTTC
CASSYRGGSYEQYF
>TRBD1|TRBV7-3|TRBJ1-1|NA
TGTGCCAGCAGCCCAGGACAGGGAAGGGATATTGAAGCTTTCTTT
CASSPGQGRDIEAFF
>NA|TRBV12-5|TRBJ2-7|once
TGTGCTAGTGGTTTCGGACCTAACGAGGGCGAGCAGTACTTC
CASGFGPNEGEQYF
>NA|TRBV25-1|TRBJ2-1|NA
TGTGCCAGCGGGGTCGTGGCTGAGCAGTTCTTC
CASGVVAEQFF
>NA|TRBV19|TRBJ1-1|few
TGTGCCAGTACGGTGGCGATGAACACTGAAGCTTTCTTT
CASTVAMNTEAFF
>NA|TRBV21-1|TRBJ2-7|NA
TGTGCCAGCAGCACCGACCATTCCTACGAGCAGTACTTC
CASSTDHSYEQYF
>NA|TRBV2|TRBJ1-1|NA
TGTGCCAGCAGTGATATAGGCGCCCGGCCCAACACTGAAGCTTTCTTT
CASSDIGARPNTEAFF
>NA|TRBV5-5|TRBJ1-5|NA
TGTGCCAGCAGCTTGGATGTGTTTGGTCAGACTAGCAATCAGCCCCAGCATTTT
CASSLDVFGQTSNQPQHF
>TRBD1|TRBV2|TRBJ2-3|NA
TGTGCCAGCAGGCCAGGGGGAATCACAGATACGCAGTATTTT
CASRPGGITDTQYF
>TRBD2|TRBV19|TRBJ2-1|NA
TGTGCCAGTAGTACAGTCCCATCGACTAGCGGGAGGGCCAATGAGCAGTTCTTC
CASSTVPSTSGRANEQFF
>TRBD1|TRBV27|TRBJ2-3|NA
TGTGCCAGCAGCCCCGGGACAGGGGGCTACCTGACGCAGTATTTT
CASSPGTGGYLTQYF
>TRBD1|TRBV7-2|TRBJ1-5|NA
TGTGCCAGCAGCCTGGACAGGGACTATAGCAATCAGCCCCAGCATTTT
CASSLDRDYSNQPQHF
>TRBD1|TRBV7-2|TRBJ2-7|NA
TGTGCCAGCAGCCCCGGGACAGGCTTCTCCTACGAGCAGTACTTC
CASSPGTGFSYEQYF
>NA|TRBV6-5|TRBJ1-2|NA
TGTGCCAGCAGTTCATCCGATGGCTACACCTTC
CASSSSDGYTF
>NA|TRBV6-1|TRBJ2-5|NA
TGTGCCAGCAGTGATCCTTTCGAGGACAGTCAAGAGACCCAGTACTTC
CASSDPFEDSQETQYF
>TRBD1|TRBV6-6|TRBJ2-1|NA
TGTGCCAGCAGCACGGGACAGAGCTCCTACAATGAGCAGTTCTTC
CASSTGQSSYNEQFF
>NA|TRBV7-7|TRBJ2-2|NA
TGTGCCAGCAGCTTAGACATGGGCGGACTGAACACCGGGGAGCTGTTTTTT
CASSLDMGGLNTGELFF
>TRBD1|TRBV19|TRBJ1-2|NA
TGTGCCAGTAGTCCTGGGACAGGGTATGACTATGGCTACACCTTC
CASSPGTGYDYGYTF
>TRBD2|TRBV9|TRBJ2-5|once
TGTGCCAGCAGCGTAGGGGCGGGGGGAGGTTCTTACACGGAGACCCAGTACTTC
CASSVGAGGGSYTETQYF
>TRBD2|TRBV2|TRBJ2-7|NA
TGTGCCCATGGACTAGCGGGGGCCAGGGAGCAGTACTTC
CAHGLAGAREQYF
>TRBD1|TRBV28|TRBJ2-7|NA
TGTGCCAGCAGTTCTCCAGGACAGGGTAACTCCTACGAGCAGTACTTC
CASSSPGQGNSYEQYF
>TRBD1|TRBV29-1|TRBJ1-1|NA
TGCAGCGTTGCGGAATTTACAGGGGTCTACACTGAAGCTTTCTTT
CSVAEFTGVYTEAFF